The next 11 T cell receptor beta chains were all read from a single sample in a study of identical twins. A single record per CDR3 protein comes from TCRdb applying MiXCR to the 5' RACE reads. The sample lists 350,000 to 450,000 distinct CDR3 sequences, approximately 17% seen once, with 12% in the top ten. The sequencing sample was made of naive T cells sorted from blood. The receptors come from a man aged 50 to 60 in good health.

The chain carries TRBV3-1 and TRBJ2-1; the D gene is possibly TRBD1 (5 bases). V shed 3 bases and J shed 6 bases, with 12 bases lying between them. The CDR3 runs to 14 residues. The germline CDR1 and CDR2 sequences are LGHDT and YNNKEL (reference sequence). The CDR3 DNA reads TGTGCCAGCAGCCAGACACTTGGGGCCAATGAGCAGTTCTTC. It is translated as CASSQTLGANEQFF.

This clonotype showed up many times. This chain joins TRBV20-1 and TRBJ2-7; D remains unclear. The CDR3 is made up of 15 amino acids. With 0 bases removed from V and 12 bases from J, the gap between germline ends came to 24 bases. The V gene's germline CDR1 is DFQATT and CDR2 SNEGSKA (reference sequence). CDR3 protein: CSARDRSSGWAIRYF. In nucleotides, the CDR3 is TGCAGTGCTAGAGATCGATCATCCGGGTGGGCTATCAGGTACTTC.

There are a few counts of this clonotype. The CDR3 DNA reads as TGTGCCAGCAGTTTTTGGAGGGGCGAGCAGTACTTC. Translated, it gives CASSFWRGEQYF. This chain links TRBV28 with TRBJ2-7, with D tentatively TRBD2 (6 bases). Germline values: CDR1 MDHEN, CDR2 SYDVKM. The V and J ends lost 3 bases and 6 bases respectively, with 9 bases between them. The CDR3 is 12 residues long.

This clonotype was counted many times. This chain connects TRBV15 to TRBJ2-3, with TRBD1 identical over 9 bases. V shed 11 bases and J 4 bases; nucleotides not matched to a gene: 7. The germline V gene encodes CDR1 LNHNV and CDR2 YYDKDF (reference sequence). This CDR3 is built from 13 residues. The CDR3 nucleotides are TGTGCCGTAGGGGACAGGGCCCCAGATACGCAGTATTTT. It is translated as CAVGDRAPDTQYF.

This clonotype was counted between two and nine times. The rearrangement joins TRBV20-1 to TRBJ2-2; 8 bases are a match to TRBD1. The CDR3 has 15 amino acids. The germline V gene encodes CDR1 DFQATT and CDR2 SNEGSKA (reference sequence). The V segment lost 3 bases and the J segment 4 bases; nucleotides outside the gene matches: 7. Here the CDR3 reads CSARSEDRATGELFF. DNA for the CDR3: TGCAGTGCTAGGTCTGAGGACAGGGCCACCGGGGAGCTGTTTTTT.

This sequence joins TRBV20-1 and TRBJ2-7, with TRBD2 matching over 9 bases. Germline loops: CDR1 DFQATT, CDR2 SNEGSKA (reference sequence). This CDR3 has 14 amino acids. The V and J ends lost 1 base and 3 bases, in that order; junction bases with no gene match: 4. CDR3 in DNA: TGCAGTGCTAGAGTGCGGCGGGAGGGCTACGAGCAGTACTTC. Translating it yields CSARVRREGYEQYF.

This clonotype was detected many times. This chain connects TRBV4-2 to TRBJ1-2; weak D call: TRBD1 (5 bases). The CDR3 has 17 amino acids. From germline, CDR1 is LGHNA and CDR2 YNFKEQ. Trimming took off 0 bases at V and 8 bases at J, with 22 bases between the two ends. CDR3 bases: TGTGCCAGCAGCCAAGATCTGGTTAGAACCGGAAGGGGAGGCTACACCTTC. It yields the protein CASSQDLVRTGRGGYTF.

The rearrangement uses TRBV5-6 and TRBJ2-5; D might be TRBD2 (6 bases). The CDR3 is 17 residues long. V lost 0 bases and J 0 bases, leaving 15 bases between the germline ends. Per germline, CDR1 SGHDT and CDR2 YYEEEE. The CDR3 loop is CASSLVGSSGYQETQYF. DNA of the CDR3: TGTGCCAGCAGCTTGGTCGGCAGTAGCGGCTACCAAGAGACCCAGTACTTC.

This clonotype appeared many times. The rearrangement links TRBV10-3 to TRBJ2-3, with 11 bases lining up with TRBD2. V lost 3 bases to trimming and J lost 5 bases; unmatched junction nucleotides: 1. Germline V gene lookup returns CDR1 ENHRY and CDR2 SYGVKD. The CDR3 consists of 14 residues. In DNA form, the CDR3 reads TGTGCCATCAGTGATCTAGCGGGGGGAGATACGCAGTATTTT. It codes for CAISDLAGGDTQYF.

This clonotype was counted many times. The chain is built from TRBV20-1 and TRBJ1-2; TRBD1 aligns across 8 bases. CDR1 is DFQATT, CDR2 SNEGSKA, per germline (reference sequence). After removal of 3 bases from V and 6 bases from J, the junction contained 9 bases not matched to a gene. The CDR3 is 14 residues long. The CDR3 reads CSASPDRALDGYTF. CDR3 coding DNA: TGCAGTGCTAGCCCGGACAGGGCTTTGGATGGCTACACCTTC.

The rearrangement links TRBV4-1 to TRBJ2-3, with 7 bases lining up with TRBD1. Losses at the gene ends were 2 bases for V and 3 bases for J; bases not matched to a gene: 8. The CDR3 is made up of 16 amino acids. Germline loops: CDR1 MGHRA, CDR2 YSYEKL. CDR3 nucleotides: TGCGCCAGCAGCCAAACCAACAGGGGAAGGACAGATACGCAGTATTTT. Its translation: CASSQTNRGRTDTQYF.